Following are 7 T cell receptor beta chains from one sample sequenced in a study of molecular identifiers for immune sequencing clone quantification. A single record per CDR3 protein comes from TCRdb applying MiXCR to the PCR reads. Among hundreds of thousands of distinct CDR3 sequences listed, 25% were seen once. Source material: naive CD8+ T cells from blood, with Jurkat cell RNA spiked in. Regarding subset: FACS-sorted CD8+CD4-CCR7+CD45RA+ naive T cells. Receptors originate from a human donor in good health. Some libraries in this study had Jurkat cell RNA spiked in.

This clonotype was seen a single time. A much larger clone lies a single base off, so this may be a read error. The CDR3 ends on some other residue instead of the conserved phenylalanine or tryptophan, so this is likely a read error. V gene TRBV3-1 combines with J gene TRBJ2-6; the D is unclear. The CDR3 totals 14 residues. V was clipped by 4 bases and J by 4 bases, with 8 bases between them. Per germline, CDR1 LGHDT and CDR2 YNNKEL (reference sequence). The CDR3 region is CASSPLRGANVLTL. In DNA, the CDR3 is TGTGCCAGCAGCCCCCTCCGGGGGGCCAACGTCCTGACTCTC.

This clonotype showed up just a few times. The chain employs TRBV10-3 and TRBJ2-7; 8 bases map to TRBD1. The CDR3 totals 16 residues. J lost 2 bases, V lost 0 bases, and 6 bases had no gene match. Germline-derived CDR1 and CDR2 are ENHRY and SYGVKD. The chain's CDR3 is CAISESTSDRAYEQYF. CDR3 bases: TGTGCCATCAGTGAGTCGACGTCGGACAGGGCCTACGAGCAGTACTTC.

The rearrangement links TRBV6-1 to TRBJ2-7; D unclear. CDR3 length: 13 residues. The germline gives CDR1 MNHNS, CDR2 SASEGT. V lost 6 bases and J 1 base, leaving 10 bases between the germline ends. CDR3 sequence: CASRVLESYEQYF. The CDR3 DNA reads as TGTGCCAGCAGAGTGCTGGAGTCCTACGAGCAGTACTTC.

As to this clonotype: A much larger clone differs by one base, so this may be a read error. The rearrangement links TRBV12-3 or TRBV12-4 to TRBJ1-5; no clear D. The CDR3 extends over 16 amino acids. V lost 5 bases, J lost 0 bases, and 14 bases lay in between. CDR3 sequence reads: CASSNVTNYSNQPQHF. The CDR3 nucleotides read TGTGCCAGCAGTAATGTGACAAATTATAGCAATCAGCCCCAGCATTTT.

This clonotype was detected many times. V usage is TRBV27 and J usage is TRBJ2-7; 7 nucleotides line up with TRBD1. CDR3 size: 13 residues. Trimming cost V 5 bases and J 3 bases; bases outside gene matches: 4. The germline V gene encodes CDR1 MNHEY and CDR2 SMNVEV (reference sequence). CDR3 residues: CASSRTGYYEQYF. CDR3 coding DNA: TGTGCCAGCAGTCGGACAGGATACTACGAGCAGTACTTC.

This clonotype has ten or more counts. The rearrangement joins TRBV12-3 or TRBV12-4 to TRBJ2-3; D is unresolved. V was pared by 4 bases and J by 0 bases, with 5 bases between. The CDR3 covers 13 residues. CDR3: CASSWVSTDTQYF. The CDR3 DNA reads as TGTGCCAGCAGTTGGGTTAGCACAGATACGCAGTATTTT.

At least ten counts were recorded for this clonotype. The rearrangement joins TRBV6-2 or TRBV6-3 to TRBJ2-2; 8 nucleotides agree with TRBD2. CDR3 length: 15 residues. V lost 9 bases and J lost 0; bases outside the gene matches: 6. CDR1 and CDR2 from the germline V gene are MNHEY and SVGEGT. The CDR3 is CASISLAANTGELFF. The DNA of the CDR3 is TGTGCCAGTATTTCACTAGCGGCGAACACCGGGGAGCTGTTTTTT.